The present TCR beta chain was sequenced within a study of T cell clones after liver transplantation (dated by TCRdb to between 2019 and 2020). Study-wide context: ITN030ST, the source of the samples, was a randomized trial that attempted immunosuppression withdrawal within 2 years of liver transplantation. Donor-reactive T cell clones were identified using TCRbeta sequencing after a pre-transplant mixed lymphocyte reaction and were then followed in post-transplant blood. Subjects received no induction therapy and standard immunosuppression until randomization at 12-24 months post-transplant. Three of the eight recipients were HCV-positive; the others were transplanted for non-autoimmune, non-viral indications. Tolerance was defined as complete withdrawal of immunosuppression for at least one year without a rise in liver enzymes beyond twice the upper limit of normal. Blood samples were taken pre-transplant, pre-randomization before withdrawal, and post-randomization after full withdrawal or failed withdrawal. Of the 8 liver transplant recipients making up the studied cohort, 3 were classified as tolerant and 5 as non-tolerant. Third party-reactive TCRbeta sequences from pre-transplant MLRs were also identified as an antigen-independent comparator for donor-reactive sequences. What the authors observed across the whole study: Low numbers of available donor cells limited the measurable donor-reactive repertoire in two subjects. A greater decline was seen for donor-reactive sequences than for third party-reactive sequences, suggesting partial antigen-specific deletion unrelated to withdrawal success. Circulating donor-reactive CD4 TCRbeta sequences fell significantly post-transplant in 5 of 8 subjects, irrespective of tolerance or HCV status. Because of small, heterogeneous patient numbers and non-standardized post-transplant time points, the conclusions were only preliminary. After accounting for repertoire turnover, donor-reactive detection was significantly reduced in 7 of 8 subjects for CD4 and 8 of 8 for CD8. Because no allograft tissue specimens were available, donor-reactive T cells may have migrated into the graft instead of being deleted.

High-throughput TCRbeta CDR3 sequencing of frozen genomic DNA was performed by immunoSEQ, with PCR amplification, mapping, bias correction and internal controls included. The original pipeline was this. Only productive rearrangements were retained, with each unique TCRbeta sequence defined by its CDR3 nucleotide sequence together with its V and J gene. A sequence counted as donor-reactive only if the sequence showed at least 5-fold expansion in CFSE-low cells compared with unstimulated pre-transplant cells and had a frequency of at least 0.01%. Per-subject minimum frequency thresholds, based on the lowest-template unstimulated sample, ensured at least 90% detection power. Jensen-Shannon divergence between the top 1000 TCRbeta sequences post- versus pre-transplant served as the measure of repertoire turnover. Two-sided Fisher's exact tests were used to test for changes in the detection of donor-reactive sequences. Imported from immuneACCESS, the table was reduced by TCRdb to in-frame sequences with V and J called. These copies leave out some clones; in studies compared against another copy, an unresolved V gene accounts for under half, and the cause of the remainder is not known. V, J and clone size reflect that table, while D and trimming were determined from the DNA. This sample gives some 23,000 clones in total; 69% of them show up just once. The top ten clones comprise approximately 2.9% of the sample.

This clone is deemed medium-sized (0.01 to 0.1%). The antigen it binds to is not known. The sample holds no much larger clone one base away, and base qualities are not on file. V gives up 6 bases and J gives up 8 bases, and the segment between their germline ends measures 19 bases. The germline V gene yields MNHNS for CDR1 and SASEGT for CDR2. The CDR3, cysteine through phenylalanine, is 14 amino acids long. Only the CDR3 portion is preserved as DNA: 42 bases, with reading frame beginning at the first base. Reading the label with the study, this specimen's time point is: pre-transplant. Unstimulated PBMCs, after thawing, were stained for CD3, CD4 and CD8 and then FACS-sorted into CD3+CD4+ and CD3+CD8+ populations. Each of the 8 studied subjects was randomized to immunosuppression withdrawal. The Qiagen DNeasy Blood and Tissue Kit was used to isolate genomic DNA.

Sequencing was performed on CD4+ T cells from blood, taken before liver transplant. The origin of this receptor is a human donor who received a liver transplant. The V gene is TRBV6-1 and the J gene is TRBJ1-2; possibly the D gene is TRBD1, per 6 matching bases. CDR3 region: CASSEGGWDNGYTF. The DNA is TGTGCCAGCAGCGAGGGGGGTTGGGACAACGGCTACACCTTC.